This entry lists 5 T cell receptor beta chains sequenced from one sample in a study of blood T cell repertoires in COVID-19. Profiled with immunoSEQ multiplex PCR; TCRdb holds only in-frame clones, not every one. The sample lists over 95,000 clones; around 85% were seen once. The specimen was peripheral blood. The receptors were gathered from a human donor in a cohort sampled during active COVID-19.

The table lists this clone with a few counts. Here the CDR3 DNA reads TGTGCCACCAGTGATTGGAGGGATGAGCAGTTCTTC. This sequence encodes CATSDWRDEQFF. This rearrangement joins TRBV24-1 to TRBJ2-1, with D maybe TRBD2 (6 bases). The CDR3 is 12 amino acids. CDR1 KGHDR and CDR2 SFDVKD come from the germline V gene. Trimming removed 2 bases at V and 8 bases at J, with 6 bases between.

The V and J genes are TRBV6-1 and TRBJ1-5; the match to TRBD1 covers 9 bases. The CDR3 consists of 15 residues. The trim removed 0 bases at V and 11 bases at J, leaving 8 bases unmatched. The germline gives CDR1 MNHNS, CDR2 SASEGT. The CDR3 here is CASSEALDRGVAQHF. CDR3 nucleotide sequence: TGTGCCAGCAGTGAAGCCCTCGACAGGGGGGTGGCCCAGCATTTT.

The chain joins TRBV19 to TRBJ2-2; no definite D call. V lost 3 bases to trimming and J lost 6 bases, with 11 bases between them. This CDR3 contains 14 residues. The germline CDR1 and CDR2 sequences are LNHDA and SQIVND (reference sequence). In DNA form, the CDR3 reads TGTGCCAGTAGTATGGTCCAGGCCTCCGGGGAGCTGTTTTTT. Protein product: CASSMVQASGELFF.

This clone was detected only once. The chain couples TRBV19 to TRBJ2-7; no reliable D call. Germline assignment: CDR1 LNHDA and CDR2 SQIVND (reference sequence). V lost 3 bases and J lost 3, with 6 bases in between. This CDR3 has 12 residues. The CDR3 DNA reads TGTGCCAGTAGTATGACGGGCTACGAGCAGTACTTC. The encoded protein is CASSMTGYEQYF.

This rearrangement joins TRBV19 to TRBJ2-1, with TRBD1 matching over 9 bases. In germline, CDR1 is LNHDA, CDR2 SQIVND (reference sequence). This CDR3 has 13 amino acids. V trimming: 3 bases; J trimming: 15 bases; junction bases outside the gene matches: 9. CDR3 in DNA: TGTGCCAGTAGTATCCCCGGACAGGGGAGAGCGTTCTTC. It is translated as CASSIPGQGRAFF.